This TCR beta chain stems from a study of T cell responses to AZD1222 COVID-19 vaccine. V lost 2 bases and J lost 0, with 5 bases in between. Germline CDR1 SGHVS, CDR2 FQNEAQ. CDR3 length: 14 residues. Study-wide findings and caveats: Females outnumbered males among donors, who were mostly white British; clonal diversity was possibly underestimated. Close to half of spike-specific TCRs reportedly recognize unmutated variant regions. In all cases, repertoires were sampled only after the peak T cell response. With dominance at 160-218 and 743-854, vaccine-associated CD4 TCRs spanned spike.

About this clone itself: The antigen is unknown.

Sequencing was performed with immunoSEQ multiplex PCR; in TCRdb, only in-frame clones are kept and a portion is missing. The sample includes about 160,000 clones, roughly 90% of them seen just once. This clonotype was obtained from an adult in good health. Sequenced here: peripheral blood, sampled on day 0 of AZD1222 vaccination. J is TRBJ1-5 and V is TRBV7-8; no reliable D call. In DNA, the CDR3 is TGTGCCAGCAGCTTAACGGTTAGCAATCAGCCCCAGCATTTT. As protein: CASSLTVSNQPQHF.